The 26 T cell receptor beta chains below all came from one sample that was sequenced in a study of T cells in Graves' hyperthyroidism and ophthalmopathy. Regions amplified from RNA transcripts were the TCR beta CDR3 regions. The TCR CDR3 was amplified in a first-round RT-PCR using the HTBI primer set. TCRdb called the multiplex PCR reads again in MiXCR, with one record for every CDR3 protein. The table includes about 34,000 distinct CDR3 sequences, under 65% detected once. Material: blood. These receptors were obtained from a woman aged 40 to 50 with Graves' ophthalmopathy.

This chain connects TRBV9 to TRBJ1-2; D possibly corresponds to TRBD1 (6 bases). Trimming stripped 7 bases from V and 5 bases from J, with 21 bases between. The CDR3 totals 15 residues. From germline, CDR1 is SGDLS and CDR2 YYNGEE. The CDR3 is CASGRDTGILYGYTF. The CDR3 bases are TGTGCCAGCGGCAGGGACACGGGGATTTTATATGGCTACACCTTC. The full variable domain, in which reference TRBV9 and TRBJ1-2 provide the parts outside the CDR3, is DSGVTQTPKHLITATGQRVTLRCSPRSGDLSVYWYQQSLDQGLQFLIQYYNGEERAKGNILERFSAQQFPDLHSELNLSSLELGDSALYFCASGRDTGILYGYTFGSGTRLTVV.

This chain uses TRBV7-6 with TRBJ2-7, with D possibly being TRBD2 (5 bases). The V end lost 1 base, the J end lost 5 bases, and 9 bases lay between the germline ends. The germline gives CDR1 SGHVS, CDR2 FNYEAQ. The CDR3 is made up of 13 amino acids. Written as DNA, the CDR3 is TGTGCCAGCAGCTTAGGGGAGACCAACGAGCAGTACTTC. Translation gives CASSLGETNEQYF.

The CDR3 DNA reads TGCGCCAGCAGCCAAGGACAGGGGGCAGACTACGAGCAGTACTTC. Its protein is CASSQGQGADYEQYF. The chain uses TRBV5-1 and TRBJ2-7, with 11 bases that match TRBD1. The length of the CDR3 is 15 residues. Germline V lookup: CDR1 SGHRS, CDR2 YFSETQ. V dropped 4 bases and J dropped 3; count of bases not matched to a gene: 6.

This clonotype was picked up one time. The chain recombines TRBV29-1 with TRBJ2-3; D remains unclear. From germline, CDR1 is SQVTM and CDR2 ANQGSEA. The CDR3 extends over 10 amino acids. Trimming pared 7 bases from V and 4 bases from J, leaving 6 bases between. The CDR3 loop is CSAGPDTQYF. The CDR3 region has the DNA TGCAGCGCAGGCCCAGATACGCAGTATTTT.

On this clonotype itself: A much larger clone differs by one base, so this may be a read error. The CDR3 region has the DNA TGTGCCAGTAGAGCGGAACAGGCTTACGAGCAGTACTTC. It encodes CASRAEQAYEQYF. The chain recombines TRBV3-1 with TRBJ2-7; D is possibly TRBD1 or TRBD2 (5 bases each). Germline V gene data show CDR1 as LGHDT and CDR2 as YNNKEL (reference sequence). The CDR3 runs 13 residues. V gave up 9 bases and J gave up 4 bases, with 16 bases separating them.

The chain links TRBV12-5 to TRBJ1-1; no firm D call. In germline, CDR1 is LGHNT, CDR2 FRNRAP. V gave up 1 base and J gave up 2 bases, with 8 bases separating them. The CDR3 runs to 14 residues. CDR3 in amino acids: CASGLGRTNTEAFF. CDR3 nucleotides: TGTGCTAGTGGTTTGGGCAGAACAAACACTGAAGCTTTCTTT. The variable domain in full, completed from reference TRBV12-5 and TRBJ1-1, reads DARVTQTPRHKVTEMGQEVTMRCQPILGHNTVFWYRQTMMQGLELLAYFRNRAPLDDSGMPKDRFSAEMPDATLATLKIQPSEPRDSAVYFCASGLGRTNTEAFFGQGTRLTVV.

The chain carries TRBV5-4 and TRBJ2-3, with D perhaps matching TRBD1 (5 bases). The CDR3 length is 11 residues. The V gene lost 10 bases and the J gene lost 5 bases, with 11 bases spanning the gap. Per the germline V gene, CDR1 is SGHNT and CDR2 is YYREEE (reference sequence). The CDR3: CASRVEDTQYF. CDR3 nucleotides: TGTGCCTCCAGGGTTGAAGATACGCAGTATTTT.

This clonotype was detected ten times or more. This sequence joins TRBV12-3 or TRBV12-4 and TRBJ2-5; D could derive from TRBD1 or TRBD2 (5 bases each). Between the trimmed V and J ends, which lost 5 bases and 5 bases, there was a span of 15 bases. There are 14 residues in the CDR3. The CDR3 sequence: CASSVGRRVETQYF. The CDR3 bases are TGTGCCAGCAGTGTGGGACGTCGGGTTGAGACCCAGTACTTC.

About this clonotype itself: The junction shows a germline mismatch at one end, possibly a read error. The V and J genes are TRBV6-5 and TRBJ2-6, with D perhaps matching TRBD2 (5 bases). Per the germline V gene, CDR1 is MNHEY and CDR2 is SVGAGI. CDR3 length equals 13 residues. The CDR3 region is CASSYYGDNVLTF. In DNA form, the CDR3 reads TGTGCCAGCAGTTACTACGGGGACAACGTCCTGACTTTC.

This chain joins TRBV18 and TRBJ1-4; 8 bases align to TRBD1. CDR1 is KGHSH and CDR2 is LQKENI in the germline V gene. CDR3 length equals 16 residues. V trimming: 0 bases; J trimming: 7 bases; junction bases outside the gene matches: 7. CDR3 in DNA: TGTGCCAGCTCACCACCGTATCAGGGGGCTGGTGAAAAACTGTTTTTT. Amino acid sequence: CASSPPYQGAGEKLFF.

As regards this clonotype: A much larger clone lies one base from this, so it may be a read error. The chain uses TRBV6-9 and TRBJ2-7, with 11 positions matching TRBD2. Germline assignment: CDR1 MNHGY and CDR2 SVAAGI. This CDR3 comprises 16 residues. CDR3 in amino acids: CASGYGRTSGGYEQYF. The CDR3, as DNA: TGTGCCAGCGGTTATGGCCGCACTAGCGGGGGCTACGAGCAGTACTTC.

This clonotype was seen many times. The chain links TRBV7-3 to TRBJ2-5; unclear D gene. The germline V gene encodes CDR1 SGHTA and CDR2 FQGTGA. This CDR3 spans 14 amino acids. The V and J ends lost 4 bases and 7 bases respectively, with 16 bases between them. CDR3 nucleotide sequence: TGTGCCAGCAGCTCCACACCCGCTACCGGGACCCAGTACTTC. Encoded protein: CASSSTPATGTQYF.

The chain uses TRBV19 and TRBJ2-7; TRBD2 matches at 12 bases. The germline CDR1 and CDR2 sequences are LNHDA and SQIVND (reference sequence). The CDR3 is 12 amino acids. V dropped 11 bases and J dropped 7; count of bases not matched to a gene: 6. The CDR3, as DNA: TGTGCCGCGGGACTAGCGGGTAAAGAGCAGTACTTC. It is translated as CAAGLAGKEQYF.

In its sample, this clonotype was seen many times. The J gene is TRBJ1-1, the V gene TRBV25-1, with D unresolved. The CDR3 length is 13 residues. Deletions cut 2 bases from V and 1 base from J, with 5 bases between. Per germline, CDR1 MGHDK and CDR2 SYGVNS. CDR3 amino acids: CASSEHGNTEAFF. CDR3 DNA sequence: TGTGCCAGCAGTGAACACGGGAACACTGAAGCTTTCTTT.

CDR3 sequence reads: CAILAGRQYNEHF. CDR3 in DNA: TGTGCCATCCTTGCGGGGAGACAATACAATGAGCATTTT. V usage is TRBV10-3 and J usage is TRBJ1-5; D unclear. Germline V gene data show CDR1 as ENHRY and CDR2 as SYGVKD. The CDR3 sequence is 13 residues long. V dropped 8 bases and J dropped 14 bases, with 22 bases sitting between them.

This clonotype showed up many times. This sequence joins TRBV6-1 and TRBJ2-1; D is ambiguous. This CDR3 is built from 14 residues. Germline CDR1 MNHNS, CDR2 SASEGT. The V end was cut by 6 bases, the J end by 0 bases, with 9 bases between. CDR3 DNA: TGTGCCAGCAGGGGTGGAAGCTCCTACAATGAGCAGTTCTTC. This sequence encodes CASRGGSSYNEQFF.

This clonotype was counted at least ten times. The CDR3 reads CASSSTGMGQAFF. The CDR3 nucleotides read TGTGCCAGCAGTTCCACAGGGATGGGGCAAGCTTTCTTT. This chain joins TRBV12-3 or TRBV12-4 and TRBJ1-1; the D gene is possibly TRBD1 (6 bases). V lost 4 bases and J 9 bases, leaving 15 bases between the germline ends. The CDR3 has 13 residues.

This clonotype was observed at least ten times. The chain has TRBV5-1 and TRBJ2-7, with TRBD1 matching over 7 bases. With V trimmed by 3 bases and J by 2 bases, 5 bases remained unmatched. Germline V lookup: CDR1 SGHRS, CDR2 YFSETQ. CDR3 length: 14 residues. CDR3 sequence: CASSSHGTAYEQYF. The CDR3 DNA reads as TGCGCCAGCAGCTCCCACGGGACAGCCTACGAGCAGTACTTC.

The chain uses TRBV20-1 and TRBJ2-7; a weak D match, TRBD1 (6 bases). The CDR3 contains 13 residues. Germline V gene lookup returns CDR1 DFQATT and CDR2 SNEGSKA (reference sequence). Trimming took off 4 bases at V and 2 bases at J, with 12 bases between the two ends. CDR3 nucleotide sequence: TGCAGTGCTACCAGGGGCAGAACCTACGAGCAGTACTTC. It specifies CSATRGRTYEQYF.

This clonotype ranks as medium-sized (0.01 to 0.1%). The genes are TRBV15 and TRBJ1-2, with D hard to call. From germline, CDR1 is LNHNV and CDR2 YYDKDF (reference sequence). This CDR3 is built from 14 residues. With 1 base removed from V and 2 bases from J, the gap between germline ends came to 8 bases. DNA for the CDR3: TGTGCCACCAGCAGAGGAACAGCCAACTATGGCTACACCTTC. Its translation: CATSRGTANYGYTF.

The genes are TRBV3-1 and TRBJ1-2; 9 bases are a match to TRBD1. Germline trimming cut 4 bases from V and 2 bases from J; bases unmatched to any gene: 5. Looked up from germline, CDR1 is LGHDT and CDR2 is YNNKEL (reference sequence). The CDR3 length is 15 residues. The CDR3 region is CASSLLDRGNYGYTF. The CDR3 coding sequence is TGTGCCAGCAGCCTCCTGGACAGGGGAAACTATGGCTACACCTTC.

The chain uses TRBV2 and TRBJ1-2; 7 bases map to TRBD1. This CDR3 has 15 amino acids. Germline values: CDR1 SNHLY, CDR2 FYNNEI. V dropped 1 base and J dropped 3; count of bases not matched to a gene: 5. The CDR3 bases are TGTGCCAGCAGTGAAGAGACAGGGAGGGACTATGGCTACACCTTC. Its translation: CASSEETGRDYGYTF.

On this clonotype: Its ends do not fully match the called genes, so a read error is possible. The J gene is TRBJ1-1, the V gene TRBV6-2 or TRBV6-3; TRBD1 might be the D (6 bases). Per the germline V gene, CDR1 is MNHEY and CDR2 is SVGEGT. The CDR3 covers 14 residues. For the CDR3, the DNA is TGTGCCAGCAGACCCGGACAGCCCAGCACTGAAGCTTGCTTT. Translated, it gives CASRPGQPSTEACF.

Concerning this clonotype: The conserved closing phenylalanine or tryptophan is absent in this CDR3, likely reflecting a read error. V gene TRBV6-1 combines with J gene TRBJ1-1; D remains unclear. CDR1 is MNHNS, CDR2 SASEGT, per germline. This CDR3 has 13 amino acids. As DNA, the CDR3 is TGTGCCAGCAATGAAGCAACAGACACTGAAGCTTTCTGT. It translates to CASNEATDTEAFC.

The chain recombines TRBV7-2 with TRBJ1-1; D remains unclear. Looked up from germline, CDR1 is SGHTA and CDR2 is FQGNSA. V lost 4 bases to trimming and J lost 0 bases, with 6 bases between them. This CDR3 is built from 13 residues. CDR3 bases: TGTGCCAGCAGCTATGTAGTGAACACTGAAGCTTTCTTT. Protein sequence: CASSYVVNTEAFF.

About this clonotype: Compared with germline, one end of the junction differs, possibly owing to a read error. The rearrangement links TRBV14 to TRBJ2-1; a possible D gene is TRBD1 (6 bases). CDR1 SGHDN and CDR2 FVKESK come from the germline V gene. The CDR3 extends over 15 amino acids. CDR3: CASSSIQGNKDEQFF. CDR3 nucleotide sequence: TGCGCCAGCAGCTCAATCCAGGGGAATAAAGACGAGCAGTTCTTC. Full variable domain (remainder filled in from reference TRBV14 and TRBJ2-1): EAGVTQFPSHSVIEKGQTVTLRCDPISGHDNLYWYRRVMGKEIKFLLHFVKESKQDESGMPNNRFLAERTGGTYSTLKVQPAELEDSGVYFCASSSIQGNKDEQFFGPGTRLTVL.